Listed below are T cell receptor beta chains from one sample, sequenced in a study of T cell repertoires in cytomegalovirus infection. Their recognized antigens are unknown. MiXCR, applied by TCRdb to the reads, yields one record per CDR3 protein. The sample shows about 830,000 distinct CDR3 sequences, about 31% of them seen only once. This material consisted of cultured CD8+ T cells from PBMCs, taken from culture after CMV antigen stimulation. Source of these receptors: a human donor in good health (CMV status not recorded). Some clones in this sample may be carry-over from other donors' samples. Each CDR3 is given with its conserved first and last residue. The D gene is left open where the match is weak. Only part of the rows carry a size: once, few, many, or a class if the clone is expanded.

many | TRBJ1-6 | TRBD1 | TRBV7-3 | TGTGCCAGCAGCCCGGACAGGGGGTTTAATTCACCCCTCCACTTT | CASSPDRGFNSPLHF
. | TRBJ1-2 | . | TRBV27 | TGTGCCAGCAGTTTTGGAGGGGAAGCGGGTGGCTACACCTTC | CASSFGGEAGGYTF
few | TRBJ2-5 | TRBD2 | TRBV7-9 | TGTGCCAGCAGCTTGCTGCCGGGACTAGCGTTCCAAGAGACCCAGTACTTC | CASSLLPGLAFQETQYF
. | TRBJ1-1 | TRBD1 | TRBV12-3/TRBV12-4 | TGTGCCAGCACCGAACAGGGGTCAGGGACTGAAGCTTTCTTT | CASTEQGSGTEAFF
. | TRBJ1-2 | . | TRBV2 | TGTGCCAGTCCTGACATGCTAGGCTACACCTTC | CASPDMLGYTF
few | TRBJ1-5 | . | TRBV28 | TGTGCCAGCAGTCACTATTTCTTAAATCAGCCCCAGCATTTT | CASSHYFLNQPQHF
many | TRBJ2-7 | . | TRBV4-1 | TGCGCCAGCAGCCAAGATAGCCCCTTTAAGGGGACGGGAGAGCAGTACTTC | CASSQDSPFKGTGEQYF
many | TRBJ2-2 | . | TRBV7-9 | TGTGCCAGCAGCCGGGACGGGAACACCGGGGAGCTGTTTTTT | CASSRDGNTGELFF
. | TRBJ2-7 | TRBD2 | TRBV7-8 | TGTGCCAGCAGCTCCAAGCGGGGGGGCCCTCTCTCCTACGAGCAGTACTTC | CASSSKRGGPLSYEQYF
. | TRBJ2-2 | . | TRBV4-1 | TGCGCCACGGCGAAAGGAGATAACACCGGGGAGCTGTTTTTT | CATAKGDNTGELFF
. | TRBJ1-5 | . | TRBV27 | TGTGCCAGCAGTTTTGAAATCAATCAGCCCCAGCATTTT | CASSFEINQPQHF
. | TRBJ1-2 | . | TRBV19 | TGTGCAACTACCGGACGTTTCCCTAAGGGAAACTATGGCTACACCTTC | CATTGRFPKGNYGYTF
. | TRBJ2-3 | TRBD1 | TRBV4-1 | TGCGCCAGCAGCCAAGATAAAGGGACAGGGGTCACAGATACGCAGTATTTT | CASSQDKGTGVTDTQYF
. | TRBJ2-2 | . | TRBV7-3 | TGTGCCAACAGCTTCTACATTTCCGGGGAGCTGTTTTTT | CANSFYISGELFF
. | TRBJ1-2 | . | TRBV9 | TGTGCCAGCAGCACTCCCGGGACTCGGGGCTACACCTTC | CASSTPGTRGYTF
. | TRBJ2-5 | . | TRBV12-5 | TGTGCTAGTGAGGGGGGGGGCCCCGAGTGGGCCCAGTACTTC | CASEGGGPEWAQYF
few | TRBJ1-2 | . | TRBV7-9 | TGTGCCAGCAGCCCGAAACCTAACTATGGCTACACCTTC | CASSPKPNYGYTF
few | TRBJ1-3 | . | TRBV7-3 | TGTGCCAGCAGCTTAGAATCTTTATATTTT | CASSLESLYF
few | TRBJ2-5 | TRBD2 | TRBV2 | TGTGCCAGCATAGGGACTAGCGGCCAAGAGACCCAGTACTTC | CASIGTSGQETQYF
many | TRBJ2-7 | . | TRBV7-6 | TGTGCCAGCAGCTCGGGACCCGCGGGCGAGCAGTACTTC | CASSSGPAGEQYF
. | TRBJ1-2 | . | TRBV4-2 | TGTGCCACCTATAGGCGCGGGTTTGGCTACACCTTC | CATYRRGFGYTF
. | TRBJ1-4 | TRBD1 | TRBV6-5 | TGTGCCAGCAGTTACGGGACAGGGAGTGAAAAACTGTTTTTT | CASSYGTGSEKLFF
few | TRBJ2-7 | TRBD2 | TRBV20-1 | TGCAGTGCTAGAGATCTGGGACTAGCGGGAAGCTCCTACGAGCAGTACTTC | CSARDLGLAGSSYEQYF
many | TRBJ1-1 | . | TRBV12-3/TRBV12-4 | TGTGCCAGCAGCCGAGCTGGGGGTGGGACTGAAGCTTTCTTT | CASSRAGGGTEAFF
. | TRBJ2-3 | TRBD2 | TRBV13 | TGTGCCAGCAGCTTACGAGCGGGGGGCTCAGATACGCAGTATTTT | CASSLRAGGSDTQYF
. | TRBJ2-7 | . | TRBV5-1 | TGCGCCAGCAGCTTGGGGATACGGCAGGGGATCTACGAGCAGTACTTC | CASSLGIRQGIYEQYF
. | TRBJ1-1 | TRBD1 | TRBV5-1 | TGCGCCAGCAGCCCCGGGACAGGGCAAATGAACACTGAAGCTTTCTTT | CASSPGTGQMNTEAFF
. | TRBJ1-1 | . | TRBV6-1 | TGTGCCAGCAGTTATGAAATAGACGGTGAAGCTTTCTTT | CASSYEIDGEAFF
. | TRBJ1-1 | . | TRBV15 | TGTGCCACCAGTAATTCTCCCCGGGGGGCTGAAGCTTTCTTT | CATSNSPRGAEAFF
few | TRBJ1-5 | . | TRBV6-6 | TGTGCCAGCTCGGACAGTGGCTTAAAAAATCAGCCCCAGCATTTT | CASSDSGLKNQPQHF
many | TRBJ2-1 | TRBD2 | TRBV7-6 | TGTGCCAGCAGCTTAGCGCGATTAATGAGGGGTACTAGCGGGGATACGGATGAGCAGTTCTTC | CASSLARLMRGTSGDTDEQFF
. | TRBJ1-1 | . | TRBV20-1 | TGCAGTGCTAGTCTGGACAGTGAAGCTTTCTTT | CSASLDSEAFF
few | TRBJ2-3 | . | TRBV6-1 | TGTGCCAGCAGTGAAGCCCTAGTAGCAGATACGCAGTATTTT | CASSEALVADTQYF
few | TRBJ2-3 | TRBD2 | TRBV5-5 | TGTGCCAGCAGCTTGTTGCGGGGGGGCAGTGCAGATACGCAGTATTTT | CASSLLRGGSADTQYF